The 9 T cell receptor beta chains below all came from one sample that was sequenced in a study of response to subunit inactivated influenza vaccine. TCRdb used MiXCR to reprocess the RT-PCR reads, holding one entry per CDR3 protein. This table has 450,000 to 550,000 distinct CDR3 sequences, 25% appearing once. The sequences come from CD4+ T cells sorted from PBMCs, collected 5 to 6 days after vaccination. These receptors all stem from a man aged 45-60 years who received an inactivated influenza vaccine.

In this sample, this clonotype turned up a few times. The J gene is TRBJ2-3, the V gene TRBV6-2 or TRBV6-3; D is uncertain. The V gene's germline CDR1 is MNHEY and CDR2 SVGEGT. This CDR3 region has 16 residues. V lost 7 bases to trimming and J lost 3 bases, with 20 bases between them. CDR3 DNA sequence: TGTGCCAGCAAACAATGGGATTCCGAATTGACAGATACGCAGTATTTT. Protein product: CASKQWDSELTDTQYF.

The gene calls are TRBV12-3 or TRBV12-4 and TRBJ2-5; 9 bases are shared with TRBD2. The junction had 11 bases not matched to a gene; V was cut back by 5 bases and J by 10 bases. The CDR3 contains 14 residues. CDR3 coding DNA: TGTGCCAGCAGTACCTCTGCGGGGGGGCATGACCAGTACTTC. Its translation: CASSTSAGGHDQYF.

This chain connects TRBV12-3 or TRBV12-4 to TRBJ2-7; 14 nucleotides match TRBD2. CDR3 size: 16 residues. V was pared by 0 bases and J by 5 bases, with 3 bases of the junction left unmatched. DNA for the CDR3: TGTGCCAGCAGTTTAGCGACTAGCGGGGGGGTCCACGAGCAGTACTTC. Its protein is CASSLATSGGVHEQYF.

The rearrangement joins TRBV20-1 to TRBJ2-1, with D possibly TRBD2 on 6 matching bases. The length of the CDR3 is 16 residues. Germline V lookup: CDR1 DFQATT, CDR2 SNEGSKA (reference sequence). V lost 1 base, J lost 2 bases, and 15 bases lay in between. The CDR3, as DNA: TGCAGTGCTAGAGCTCGGGGAGGTATCACCTACAATGAGCAGTTCTTC. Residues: CSARARGGITYNEQFF.

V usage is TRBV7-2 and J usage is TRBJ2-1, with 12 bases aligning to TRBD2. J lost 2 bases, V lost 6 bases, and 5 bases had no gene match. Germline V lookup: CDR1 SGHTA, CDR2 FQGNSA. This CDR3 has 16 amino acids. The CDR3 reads CASRFLAGGPYNEQFF. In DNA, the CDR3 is TGTGCCAGCAGATTTCTAGCGGGGGGGCCCTACAATGAGCAGTTCTTC.

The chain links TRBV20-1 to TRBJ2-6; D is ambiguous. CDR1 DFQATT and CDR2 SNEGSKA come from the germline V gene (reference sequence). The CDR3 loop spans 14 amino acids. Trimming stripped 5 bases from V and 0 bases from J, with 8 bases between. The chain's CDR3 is CSASDTSGANVLTF. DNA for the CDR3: TGCAGTGCTTCCGACACCTCTGGGGCCAACGTCCTGACTTTC.

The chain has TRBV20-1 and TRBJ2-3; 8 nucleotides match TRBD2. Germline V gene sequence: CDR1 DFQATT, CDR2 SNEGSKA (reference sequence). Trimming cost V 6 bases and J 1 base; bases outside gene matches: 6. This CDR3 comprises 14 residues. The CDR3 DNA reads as TGCAGTGCGCCGACGGGGGGGCGCACAGATACGCAGTATTTT. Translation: CSAPTGGRTDTQYF.

Here the CDR3 reads CASSQAVGRREKLFF. CDR3 DNA: TGTGCCAGCAGCCAAGCTGTGGGGCGGCGAGAAAAACTGTTTTTT. The chain uses TRBV4-2 and TRBJ1-4, with a tentative D call TRBD1 (5 bases). Trimming cost V 1 base and J 8 bases, with 14 bases left between them. Germline CDR1 is LGHNA and CDR2 is YNFKEQ. The CDR3 is made up of 15 amino acids.

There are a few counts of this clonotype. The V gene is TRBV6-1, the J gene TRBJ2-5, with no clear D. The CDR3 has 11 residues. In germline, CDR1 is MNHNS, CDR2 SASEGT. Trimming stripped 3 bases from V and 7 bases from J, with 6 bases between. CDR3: CASSDHGTQYF. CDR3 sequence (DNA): TGTGCCAGCAGTGATCACGGGACCCAGTACTTC.